This T cell receptor (beta chain) was retrieved from a study of beta chain features in type 1 diabetes. The CDR3 extends over 19 amino acids. As every portion of the isolated RNA was reverse transcribed, the sequencing read expressed TCRB transcripts. Clones were read by immunoSEQ multiplex PCR, and TCRdb kept only the in-frame ones, dropping some. Of 620,000 or so clones detected, 15% to 19% appear once; the ten largest clones hold about 0.086%. There are a few counts of this clone. The sequenced material came from naive CD4+ T cells from blood. This TCR came from a young man in good health. J is TRBJ1-1 and V is TRBV21-1. TRBV21-1 is an annotated pseudogene. The CDR3 bases are TGTGCCAGCAGCAAAAGGGGAGCGGGTGGGAAAGAACCAAACACTGAAGCTTTCTTT. Amino acids: CASSKRGAGGKEPNTEAFF.